These 15 T cell receptor beta chains were all obtained from the same sample, sequenced in a study of CD4 T cells in relation to SARS-CoV-2 and coronaviruses. Their target antigens are unknown. Before the COVID-19 pandemic, during about 2011-2019, CD4+ T cells were taken from unexposed donors. After about 11 days of culture, CD4+ T cells were isolated. Sequencing used immunoSEQ multiplex PCR; TCRdb keeps in-frame clones, though not all of them. The data hold about 12,000 clones, with 69% observed a single time. Sequenced input: CD4+ T cells from PBMCs, cultured in vitro. These receptors came from a human donor in good health.

V usage is TRBV11-1 and J usage is TRBJ2-1; perhaps TRBD2 as D (6 bases). Trimming left V 5 bases short and J 10 bases short, with 12 bases between. The CDR3 is made up of 12 amino acids. CDR1 is SGHAT and CDR2 is FQDESV in the germline V gene (reference sequence). The CDR3, as DNA: TGTGCCAGCAGCAGCCTAGCGACCGAGCAGTTCTTC. Translation gives CASSSLATEQFF. Looking up the rest from reference TRBV11-1 and TRBJ2-1 gives the full variable domain: EAEVAQSPRYKITEKSQAVAFWCDPISGHATLYWYRQILGQGPELLVQFQDESVVDDSQLPKDRFSAERLKGVDSTLKIQPAELGDSAMYLCASSSLATEQFFGPGTRLTVL.

This sequence joins TRBV24-1 and TRBJ2-1; weak D call: TRBD1 (6 bases). CDR1 KGHDR and CDR2 SFDVKD come from the germline V gene. V dropped 5 bases and J dropped 6 bases, with 10 bases sitting between them. The CDR3 has 13 amino acids. The CDR3 DNA reads TGTGCCACCAGTGCCTCAGGGGCCAATGAGCAGTTCTTC. Its protein product is CATSASGANEQFF.

This clone came up a few times. The V call is TRBV4-2, the J call TRBJ2-7; unclear D gene. CDR1 and CDR2 from the germline V gene are LGHNA and YNFKEQ. V was trimmed by 1 base and J by 3 bases, leaving 7 bases between them. The CDR3 extends over 13 amino acids. The CDR3 spells CASSQGAIYEQYF. The CDR3 bases are TGTGCCAGCAGCCAAGGGGCCATCTACGAGCAGTACTTC.

The chain couples TRBV27 to TRBJ2-7, with 7 bases lining up with TRBD1. V gave up 5 bases and J gave up 2 bases; unmatched junction bases: 9. This CDR3 has 15 residues. The germline CDR1 and CDR2 sequences are MNHEY and SMNVEV (reference sequence). CDR3 amino acids: CASSHQGTGAYEQYF. The CDR3 DNA sequence: TGTGCCAGCAGTCACCAGGGAACAGGGGCCTACGAGCAGTACTTC.

This clone is deemed medium-sized. The chain links TRBV5-4 to TRBJ2-1; TRBD1 matches at 9 bases. Germline V gives CDR1 SGHNT, CDR2 YYREEE (reference sequence). J was trimmed by 4 bases and V by 4 bases; bases with no gene match: 9. This CDR3 has 16 amino acids. In DNA form, the CDR3 reads TGTGCCAGCAGCAGCCAACAGGGGGCGAAATACAATGAGCAGTTCTTC. Translated, it gives CASSSQQGAKYNEQFF.

This chain links TRBV27 with TRBJ1-2; 7 nucleotides line up with TRBD1. CDR3 length: 14 amino acids. Germline V CDR1 and CDR2: MNHEY, SMNVEV (reference sequence). V was clipped by 5 bases and J by 4 bases; unmatched bases: 7. The CDR3 DNA follows: TGTGCCAGCAGTGCGACAGGGTTCTCCTATGGCTACACCTTC. This translates into CASSATGFSYGYTF.

The chain employs TRBV7-3 and TRBJ2-5; TRBD1 matches at 10 bases. The CDR3 spans 17 residues. The ends lost 0 bases at V and 3 bases at J; junction bases unmatched: 7. Germline values: CDR1 SGHTA, CDR2 FQGTGA. The CDR3 loop is CASSLTSWDRGKETQYF. As DNA, the CDR3 is TGTGCCAGCAGCTTAACGAGCTGGGACAGGGGAAAAGAGACCCAGTACTTC.

The chain links TRBV5-4 to TRBJ2-1; D is perhaps TRBD2 (5 bases). Germline lookup yields CDR1 SGHNT and CDR2 YYREEE (reference sequence). With 0 bases removed from V and 9 bases from J, the gap between germline ends came to 16 bases. This CDR3 is 15 amino acids long. This CDR3 is CASSLASREMGEQFF. In nucleotides, the CDR3 is TGTGCCAGCAGCTTGGCTAGCCGGGAAATGGGTGAGCAGTTCTTC.

CDR3 region: CASIEGYTIYF. The DNA of the CDR3 is TGTGCCAGTATTGAGGGGTACACCATATATTTT. J is TRBJ1-3 and V is TRBV19; a weak D match, TRBD1 (5 bases). The CDR3 is made up of 11 amino acids. CDR1 is LNHDA and CDR2 is SQIVND in the germline V gene (reference sequence). V lost 7 bases to trimming and J lost 8 bases, with 9 bases between them. The full variable domain, with the rest looked up from reference TRBV19 and TRBJ1-3, is DGGITQSPKYLFRKEGQNVTLSCEQNLNHDAMYWYRQDPGQGLRLIYYSQIVNDFQKGDIAEGYSVSREKKESFPLTVTSAQKNPTAFYLCASIEGYTIYFGEGSWLTVV.

V gene TRBV7-2 combines with J gene TRBJ2-3; the match to TRBD2 covers 14 bases. Germline V CDR1 and CDR2: SGHTA, FQGNSA. J was trimmed by 0 bases and V by 5 bases; bases with no gene match: 7. This CDR3 comprises 18 residues. The CDR3 DNA reads TGTGCCAGCAGCCGGGGACTAGCGGGAGTCGCTAGCACAGATACGCAGTATTTT. Translating gives CASSRGLAGVASTDTQYF.

V gene TRBV11-2 combines with J gene TRBJ2-7; D possibly corresponds to TRBD2 (5 bases). There are 14 residues in the CDR3. V lost 4 bases to trimming and J lost 2 bases, with 12 bases between them. Germline CDR1 is SGHAT and CDR2 is FQNNGV. The DNA for the CDR3 is TGTGCCAGCAGCTCATCATTCGGGACCTACGAGCAGTACTTC. Protein sequence: CASSSSFGTYEQYF. The whole variable domain, remainder taken from reference TRBV11-2 and TRBJ2-7, is EAGVAQSPRYKIIEKRQSVAFWCNPISGHATLYWYQQILGQGPKLLIQFQNNGVVDDSQLPKDRFSAERLKGVDSTLKIQPAKLEDSAVYLCASSSSFGTYEQYFGPGTRLTVT.

This chain uses TRBV10-3 with TRBJ2-1, with 11 bases matching TRBD1. Germline CDR1 is ENHRY and CDR2 is SYGVKD. V shed 2 bases and J 7 bases; nucleotides not matched to a gene: 4. CDR3 length: 15 residues. Here the CDR3 reads CAISEGDRGMNEQFF. The CDR3 DNA sequence: TGTGCCATCAGTGAGGGGGACAGGGGGATGAATGAGCAGTTCTTC.

V and J are TRBV19 and TRBJ2-7, with TRBD1 matching over 8 bases. Germline assignment: CDR1 LNHDA and CDR2 SQIVND (reference sequence). V shed 5 bases and J 0 bases; nucleotides not matched to a gene: 6. The CDR3 sequence is 15 residues long. CDR3 in amino acids: CASSPRDRSSYEQYF. CDR3 DNA: TGTGCCAGTAGTCCCAGGGACAGGTCCTCCTACGAGCAGTACTTC.

The rearrangement uses TRBV10-3 and TRBJ2-3; D gene unclear. CDR1 and CDR2 (germline): ENHRY, SYGVKD. Trimming removed 5 bases at V and 4 bases at J, with 10 bases between. The CDR3 has 13 residues. As DNA, the CDR3 is TGTGCCATCAGTCTATCAGGTGCAGATACGCAGTATTTT. It is translated as CAISLSGADTQYF.

This clone has just a few counts. This chain joins TRBV29-1 and TRBJ1-5; possibly TRBD1 for D (6 bases). This CDR3 spans 13 amino acids. Germline values: CDR1 SQVTM, CDR2 ANQGSEA. Trimming took off 4 bases at V and 7 bases at J, with 14 bases between the two ends. In nucleotides, the CDR3 is TGCAGCGTTGCGACAGGATCACAACAGCCCCAGCATTTT. Its protein is CSVATGSQQPQHF.